This TCR beta chain was captured in a study of cytomegalovirus exposure and HLA in healthy donors (dated 2017 in TCRdb). For the study in its entirety: In an earlier analysis of about 560 of the donors, 250 to 350 Gb of sequence data and 117 million unique TCR beta sequences from about 180 million T cells were reported. Around 300 gigabases of sequencing data and approximately 84 million unique TCR sequences were included in an early release covering several hundred HLA-typed donors. Among the roughly 390 genotyped donors, around 81% belonged to the genetic ancestry cluster associated with self-reported Caucasian donors. The aim of the study was to test whether cataloging public T cell receptors could identify signatures of past pathogen exposure. The study profiled the T cell repertoires of 550 to 700 subjects by immunosequencing and related them to cytomegalovirus serostatus. A separate validation cohort of about 110 different subjects was used in addition to the roughly 700-subject first cohort. To predict cytomegalovirus infection status, the study combined high-throughput TCR immunosequencing, statistical association of individual TCRs with disease status, and machine learning. A later analysis re-analyzed previously published TCR beta repertoires from 666 donors and added high-resolution HLA genotyping to study TCR occurrence patterns. Rather than drawing on any new phenotypic data, the later analysis identified candidate immune exposures from TCR beta sequences and the way those sequences occurred across donors. An earlier analysis of more than 450 of the donors used high-throughput TCR beta sequencing to judge whether each TCR beta V gene segment behaved as functional or pseudogenic. Alongside the repertoire data, information on donor age, sex, ethnicity and CMV serostatus was compiled. A later genetic analysis took genome-wide SNP genotypes for about 55% of the 666 donors and used that subset as a discovery cohort. All discovery cohort repertoires had been generated using a single sequencing platform. HLA typing included class I and class II loci at four-digit resolution. Typing coverage varied by locus: roughly 620-640 donors for A, B, C, DRB1 and DQB1; 522 for DQA1; around 610 for DPA1; fewer than 480 for DPB1. Four to six DR-DQ haplotypes were handled as single units for association and clustering, since linkage in the cohort was strong. Among 398 genotyped donors of the cohort, an average of approximately 230,000 unique TCR beta nucleotide sequences were sequenced per donor, roughly 20% of them non-productive. Study-level results and caveats: For the cohort, immune exposure information was limited to CMV serostatus. Cytomegalovirus status was reported to be diagnosed by the classifier with high specificity and sensitivity in both the original and validation cohorts. In a later genetic analysis, a missense DCLRE1C variant was associated with V-gene and J-gene trimming of TCR beta chains, and the association was replicated in an independent cohort. The cohort was sequenced for TCR beta chains only, and without alpha or paired-chain data the features that could be detected were limited. In an earlier analysis of more than 450 of the donors, most TCR beta V segments were observed in productive rearrangements about 87% or about 30% of the time, broadly matching IMGT annotations. The 87-base-pair reads could not distinguish some IMGT-functional V segments, including TRBV6-2 and TRBV6-3, so those segments were excluded. Because counts were too low, approximately 15 rarely observed V segments, including chromosome 9 orphons, were excluded from the earlier analysis of some 540 of the donors. Linkage disequilibrium might explain the correlated functional status among segregating V segments, but an unknown experimental factor could not be ruled out. Most TCR sequences were observed very rarely across donors, whereas some public TCRs were present in many individuals. In a later analysis, TCR association rates were found to vary across HLA loci, with the most associated TCRs seen for DRB1 alleles and the fewest for HLA-C alleles. According to a later analysis, parvovirus B19, influenza, CMV and Epstein-Barr virus appeared linked to several top co-occurrence clusters. In a later genetic analysis, fewer N-insertions in productive TCRs were reported among donors in an Asian-associated ancestry cluster than the approximately 630-donor mean. In the study, some 160 TCR beta chains were listed as associated with cytomegalovirus. A cluster of highly shared sequence variants was judged likely to represent a technical artifact of the sequencing pipeline. Because HLA typing was missing for some donors at each locus, association tests included only the typed subset. A later analysis found that HLA-associated TCR beta chains were more clonally expanded and had lower generation probabilities than equally common non-associated chains. The authors suggested that the approach could potentially be generalized to other disease states and immunological phenotypes. Presence/absence analyses assumed roughly uniform sequencing depth across donors, an assumption that may not hold. Most CMV-associated TCR beta chains appeared to be HLA-restricted in a later analysis, and the HLA associations seemed to be driven largely by CMV exposure. At a false discovery rate of 0.05, a later analysis linked about 16,000 TCR beta sequences to specific HLA alleles. In vitro tests confirmed that three of the cytomegalovirus-associated TCR beta chains recognize cytomegalovirus antigens. A further reported finding was that TCR beta sequences accurately predicted the HLA-A and HLA-B alleles for most subjects in the first cohort. When HLA alleles, especially DR and DQ, strongly co-occurred, TCR associations were difficult to assign to individual alleles.

The cohort consisted of 666 healthy bone marrow donors. At the time of sampling, every cohort member was nominally healthy, though immune exposures that went unrecorded were likely present. The donor was CMV seropositive and belonged to the group of over 250 seropositive cohort members. A peripheral blood sample was collected from each donor, and TCR beta sequencing was performed on peripheral blood mononuclear cells. The Qiagen DNeasy Blood Extraction Kit was used to extract genomic DNA from the blood cell samples. On this clone itself: Its recognized antigen is unknown. Base qualities are not at hand, and no much larger clone is one base apart.

For CDR1 and CDR2, the germline V gene lists SGHAT and FQNNGV. V loses 1 base at its end and J loses 4 bases; junction bases beyond the gene matches: 0. CDR3 length: 13 amino acids, cysteine to phenylalanine. Only CDR3 DNA remains: 39 bases, in frame from the first base. Library creation used the immunoSEQ multiplex PCR assay. For the multiplex PCR, a mixture combining 60 forward primers for TCR Vbeta segments and 13 reverse primers for TCR Jbeta segments was used. The CDR3 region of rearranged TCR beta genes was amplified from genomic DNA by a multiplex PCR assay. Amplified TCR beta libraries were sequenced as 87-base-pair reads on the Illumina HiSeq System. In the original analysis: In a later analysis, around 80 million unique TCR beta chains were counted across the 500 to 700 repertoires, and around 10 million of these chains were shared by at least two donors. Raw reads were error-corrected and collapsed into unique sequences by a nearest-neighbor algorithm in which closely related sequences were merged to remove PCR and sequencing errors. CDR3 sequences were aligned to IMGT reference sequences to assign V, D and J gene segments. For a sequence to be retained, at least a six-nucleotide match to both a V gene segment and a J gene segment was required. Rearrangements were called productive when the CDR3 lacked stop codons and stayed in frame with V and J; all others were non-productive. Following IMGT convention, CDR3 was defined as the stretch from the second conserved V-encoded cysteine up to the conserved J-encoded phenylalanine. Sequences without an unambiguous match to a single V gene segment were excluded from the earlier analysis of 587 of the donors. In an earlier analysis of 587 of the donors, a V segment was called functional when productive rearrangements were above 56.7%, and segregating when the standard deviation between donors exceeded 5%. A statistical classification framework was built for diagnosing cytomegalovirus status from the catalog of TCR beta chain sequences. In a later analysis, V and J genes were assigned by comparing TCR nucleotide sequences against IMGT/GENE-DB human TR gene sequences. Using the TCRdist pipeline, a later analysis assigned CDR3 sequences along with most-parsimonious VDJ recombination scenarios. In a later analysis, every TCR beta chain was defined by the combination of its CDR3 amino acid sequence and its V-gene family, and reads without a unique V-gene family were dropped. In a later analysis, some 600 highly shared, low-generation-probability nucleotide sequences were removed to address suspected cross-contamination and a sequencing artifact. For each public chain, a later analysis derived a clonal expansion index from normalized ranks of inferred template counts within each repertoire. Generation probabilities in a later analysis came from a VDJ recombination model fitted to out-of-frame rearrangements, and those results were checked against IGoR. A later analysis scored TCR-TCR, TCR-HLA and TCR-CMV co-occurrence with hypergeometric tests, applying a repertoire-size bias correction to TCR pairs. To estimate false discovery rates, a later analysis permuted the HLA or CMV assignments 20 times. In a later analysis, co-occurring TCRs were grouped using DBSCAN, and TCRdist sequence similarity was added for clustering within HLA-allele-positive subsets. For co-occurrence clustering, repertoires with fewer than 30,000 or more than 120,000 public chains were excluded, along with about five repertoires with anomalous nucleotide sharing. TCRdb retrieved this table from immuneACCESS and kept in-frame rearrangements only. Not all clones are present; in checked studies, unresolved V genes account for under half, and no reason is known for the remainder. V, J and clone size were drawn from that table, and D and trimming were deduced from the DNA. The sample table records 120,000 to 150,000 clones; roughly 80% of these occur just once. In total, the top ten clones hold about 6.7% of the sample.

This sequence uses TRBV11-2 and TRBJ1-2; the central 7 bases match TRBD1. The source material was PBMCs. The clonotype originates from a woman aged 40 to 50 in good health and CMV-seropositive. The nucleotide sequence reads as follows: TGTGCCAGCAGCTTAGGACAGGGCTATGGCTACACCTTC. It translates to CASSLGQGYGYTF.